The present T cell receptor (beta chain) was sequenced within a study of T cell responses to AZD1222 COVID-19 vaccine. Sequenced by immunoSEQ multiplex PCR; TCRdb stores in-frame clones only, minus some. The table includes 170,000 or so clones, 90% detected once. The ends were cut back, 1 base at V and 1 base at J, with 7 bases in the middle. The CDR3 is 14 residues long. Germline-derived CDR1 and CDR2 are LGHDT and YNNKEL (reference sequence). This chain connects TRBV3-1 (or the pseudogene TRBV3-2) to TRBJ1-1; D gene uncertain. This material consisted of peripheral blood, taken on day 0 of AZD1222 vaccination. This clonotype was sampled from an adult in good health. CDR3 in amino acids: CASSQVAGNTEAFF. CDR3 sequence (DNA): TGTGCCAGCAGCCAAGTGGCAGGGAACACTGAAGCTTTCTTT.